The 5 T cell receptor beta chains presented below share a single source sample, sequenced in a study of persistence of HIV-infected CD4 T cells. Antigens of these TCRs are unknown. The libraries were made with immunoSEQ version 4 in survey mode. Assay used: immunoSEQ multiplex PCR; TCRdb lists only in-frame clones, some missing. The sample includes over 60,000 clones, about 77% of them seen just once. Cells were stimulated with overlapping HIV-1 Gag 15-mer peptides. Sorted nonresponding memory CD4+ T cells were CD40L-negative, CD69-negative, CD45RO-high. Source: CD4+ T cells sorted from PBMCs after 18-hour stimulation, taken from a patient who received antiretroviral therapy. These receptors originate from an adult man with HIV who was CMV-seropositive.

The chain is built from TRBV19 and TRBJ1-2, with D possibly being TRBD1 (5 bases). From germline, CDR1 is LNHDA and CDR2 SQIVND (reference sequence). Trimming stripped 4 bases from V and 0 bases from J, with 12 bases between. This CDR3 is built from 15 residues. The CDR3 loop is CASSSRDGTNYGYTF. CDR3 nucleotides: TGTGCCAGTAGTAGCCGGGACGGTACTAACTATGGCTACACCTTC.

The chain links TRBV28 to TRBJ1-4; maybe TRBD1 (6 bases). CDR3 length: 14 residues. Trimming stripped 6 bases from V and 8 bases from J, with 16 bases between. Per the germline V gene, CDR1 is MDHEN and CDR2 is SYDVKM. The CDR3 DNA sequence: TGTGCCAGCAGCTCGCCAGGGGCCGGGGAAAAACTGTTTTTT. It encodes CASSSPGAGEKLFF.

The rearrangement uses TRBV28 and TRBJ2-2, with D unclear. This CDR3 is 13 amino acids long. Germline CDR1 and CDR2: MDHEN and SYDVKM. The V end was cut by 7 bases, the J end by 2 bases, with 8 bases between. CDR3 DNA: TGTGCCAGCAACAGCCGCAACACCGGGGAGCTGTTTTTT. This gives the protein CASNSRNTGELFF.

The chain links TRBV18 to TRBJ1-6; D gene unclear. The germline V and J ends were trimmed by 2 bases and 7 bases, with 6 bases remaining between them. Germline V gene data show CDR1 as KGHSH and CDR2 as LQKENI. The CDR3 is 13 amino acids. CDR3 residues: CASSPSRNSPLHF. In nucleotides, the CDR3 is TGTGCCAGCTCACCAAGTCGAAATTCACCCCTCCACTTT.

The chain uses TRBV6-5 and TRBJ1-5; maybe TRBD1 (5 bases). Germline lookup yields CDR1 MNHEY and CDR2 SVGAGI. Trimming removed 6 bases from V and 2 bases from J, with 14 bases in between. CDR3 length: 15 amino acids. The CDR3 loop is CASSLTGFGNQPQHF. CDR3 bases: TGTGCCAGCAGCCTTACAGGTTTTGGCAATCAGCCCCAGCATTTT.